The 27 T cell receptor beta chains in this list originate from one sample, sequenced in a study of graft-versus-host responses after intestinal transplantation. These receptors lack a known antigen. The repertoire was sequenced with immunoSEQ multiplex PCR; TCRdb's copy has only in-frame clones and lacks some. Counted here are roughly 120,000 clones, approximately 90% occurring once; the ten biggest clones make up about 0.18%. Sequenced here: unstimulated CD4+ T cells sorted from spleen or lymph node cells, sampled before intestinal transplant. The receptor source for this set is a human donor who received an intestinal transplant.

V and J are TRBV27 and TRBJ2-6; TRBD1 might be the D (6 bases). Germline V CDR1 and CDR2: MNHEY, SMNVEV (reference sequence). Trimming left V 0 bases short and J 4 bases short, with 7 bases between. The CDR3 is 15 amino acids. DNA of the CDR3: TGTGCCAGCAGTTTATCGGGGGCCGGGGCCAACGTCCTGACTTTC. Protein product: CASSLSGAGANVLTF.

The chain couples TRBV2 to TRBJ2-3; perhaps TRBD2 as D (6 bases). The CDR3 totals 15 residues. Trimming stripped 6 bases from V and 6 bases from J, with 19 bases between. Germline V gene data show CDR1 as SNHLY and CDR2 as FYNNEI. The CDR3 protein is CASSDPGTLVDTQYF. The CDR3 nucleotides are TGTGCCAGCAGCGATCCGGGGACTCTTGTGGATACGCAGTATTTT.

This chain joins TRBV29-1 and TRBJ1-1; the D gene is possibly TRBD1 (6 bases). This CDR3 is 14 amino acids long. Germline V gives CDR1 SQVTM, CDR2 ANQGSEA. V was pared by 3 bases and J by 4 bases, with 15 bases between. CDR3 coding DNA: TGCAGCGTTGAGACCATACAGGGTGGCACTGAAGCTTTCTTT. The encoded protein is CSVETIQGGTEAFF.

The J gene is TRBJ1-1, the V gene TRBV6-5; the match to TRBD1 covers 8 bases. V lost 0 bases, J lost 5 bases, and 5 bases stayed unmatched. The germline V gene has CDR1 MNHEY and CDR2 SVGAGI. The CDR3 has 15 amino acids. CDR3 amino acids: CASSYSRTGRTEAFF. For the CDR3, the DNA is TGTGCCAGCAGTTACTCAAGGACAGGGCGAACTGAAGCTTTCTTT.

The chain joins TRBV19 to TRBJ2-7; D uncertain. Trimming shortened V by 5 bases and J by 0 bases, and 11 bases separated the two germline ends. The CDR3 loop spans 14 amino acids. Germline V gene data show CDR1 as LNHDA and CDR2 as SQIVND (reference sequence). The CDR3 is CASSPEPVSYEQYF. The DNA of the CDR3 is TGTGCCAGTAGTCCTGAGCCGGTCTCCTACGAGCAGTACTTC.

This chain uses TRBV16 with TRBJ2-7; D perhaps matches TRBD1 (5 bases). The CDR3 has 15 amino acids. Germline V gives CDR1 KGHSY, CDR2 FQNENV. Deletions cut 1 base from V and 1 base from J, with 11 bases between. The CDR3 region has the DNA TGTGCCAGCAGCCAATTCCAGGGTTGGTCCTACGAGCAGTACTTC. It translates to CASSQFQGWSYEQYF. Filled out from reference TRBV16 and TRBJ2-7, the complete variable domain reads GEEVAQTPKHLVRGEGQKAKLYCAPIKGHSYVFWYQQVLKNEFKFLISFQNENVFDETGMPKERFSAKCLPNSPCSLEIQATKLEDSAVYFCASSQFQGWSYEQYFGPGTRLTVT.

In nucleotides, the CDR3 is TGTGCCAGCAGCTTAGTGACCGGGACAGGGTCTTACGAGCAGTACTTC. It codes for CASSLVTGTGSYEQYF. V is TRBV13 and J is TRBJ2-7; TRBD1 agrees at 9 bases. J lost 4 bases, V lost 1 base, and 8 bases had no gene match. CDR1 and CDR2 from the germline V gene are PRHDT and FYEKMQ (reference sequence). The CDR3 spans 16 residues.

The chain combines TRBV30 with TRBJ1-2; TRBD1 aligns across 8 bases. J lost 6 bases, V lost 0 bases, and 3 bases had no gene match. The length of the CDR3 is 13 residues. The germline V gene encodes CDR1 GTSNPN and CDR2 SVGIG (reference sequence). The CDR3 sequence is CAWSVRRGHGYTF. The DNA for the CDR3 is TGTGCCTGGAGTGTACGCAGGGGGCATGGCTACACCTTC.

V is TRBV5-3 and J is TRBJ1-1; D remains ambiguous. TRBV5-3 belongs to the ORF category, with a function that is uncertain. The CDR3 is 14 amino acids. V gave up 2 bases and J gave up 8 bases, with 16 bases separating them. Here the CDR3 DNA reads TGTGCCAGAAGCTTCTGGAGAGCCTTTGGGGAAGCTTTCTTT. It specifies CARSFWRAFGEAFF.

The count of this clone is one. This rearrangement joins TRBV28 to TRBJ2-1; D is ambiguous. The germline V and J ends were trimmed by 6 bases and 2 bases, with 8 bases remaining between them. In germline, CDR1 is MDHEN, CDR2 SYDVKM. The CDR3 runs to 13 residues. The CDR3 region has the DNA TGTGCCAGCAGACGATCGGCCTACAATGAGCAGTTCTTC. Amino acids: CASRRSAYNEQFF.

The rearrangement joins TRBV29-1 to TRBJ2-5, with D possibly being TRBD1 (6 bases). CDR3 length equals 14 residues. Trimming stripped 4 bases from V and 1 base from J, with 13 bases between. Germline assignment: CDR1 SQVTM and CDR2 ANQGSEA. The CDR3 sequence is CSVAPAGAQETQYF. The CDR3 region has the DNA TGCAGCGTTGCCCCAGCAGGGGCCCAAGAGACCCAGTACTTC.

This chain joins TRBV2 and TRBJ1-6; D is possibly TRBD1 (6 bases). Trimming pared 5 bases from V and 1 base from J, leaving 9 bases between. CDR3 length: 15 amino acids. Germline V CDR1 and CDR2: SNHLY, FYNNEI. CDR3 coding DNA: TGTGCCAGCAGTCTACAGGGTTCCTATAATTCACCCCTCCACTTT. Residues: CASSLQGSYNSPLHF.

CDR3 nucleotides: TGTGCCAGCAGCCAAGGGCAGGGGAGCTCGTATGGCTACACCTTC. It translates to CASSQGQGSSYGYTF. V and J are TRBV4-2 and TRBJ1-2; TRBD1 might be the D (6 bases). The CDR3 loop spans 15 amino acids. The V end was cut by 1 base, the J end by 5 bases, with 14 bases between. Germline CDR1 reads LGHNA; CDR2 reads YNFKEQ.

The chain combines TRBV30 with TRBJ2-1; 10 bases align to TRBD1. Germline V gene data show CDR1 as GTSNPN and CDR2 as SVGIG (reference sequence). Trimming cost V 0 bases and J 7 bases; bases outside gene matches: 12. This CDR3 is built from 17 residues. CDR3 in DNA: TGTGCCTGGAGTGTACTTCGTAGGGGACAGGGGAAAAATGAGCAGTTCTTC. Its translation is CAWSVLRRGQGKNEQFF.

The CDR3 region is CASSPGTGYNSPLHF. The CDR3 DNA sequence: TGTGCCAGCAGCCCCGGGACAGGCTATAATTCACCCCTCCACTTT. The J gene is TRBJ1-6, the V gene TRBV11-2, with 8 bases that match TRBD1. V gave up 5 bases and J gave up 3 bases; unmatched junction bases: 3. This CDR3 is built from 15 residues. Germline CDR1 SGHAT, CDR2 FQNNGV.

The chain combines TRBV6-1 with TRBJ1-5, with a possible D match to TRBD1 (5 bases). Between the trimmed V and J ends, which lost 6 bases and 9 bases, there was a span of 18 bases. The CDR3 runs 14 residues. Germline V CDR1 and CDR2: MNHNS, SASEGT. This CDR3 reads CASSAGTLGWPQHF. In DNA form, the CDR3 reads TGTGCCAGCAGCGCGGGGACTCTTGGATGGCCCCAGCATTTT.

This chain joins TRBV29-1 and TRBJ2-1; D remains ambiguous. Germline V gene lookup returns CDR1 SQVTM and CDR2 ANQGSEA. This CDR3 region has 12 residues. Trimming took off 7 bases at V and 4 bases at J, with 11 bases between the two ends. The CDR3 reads CSAAGSYNEQFF. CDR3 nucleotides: TGCAGCGCGGCAGGAAGTTACAATGAGCAGTTCTTC.

The CDR3 nucleotides read TGTGCCAGCAGTTTAGAGGGGGCGCCTGGAAACACCATATATTTT. Translated: CASSLEGAPGNTIYF. V usage is TRBV27 and J usage is TRBJ1-3, with 7 bases fitting TRBD1. Trimming removed 2 bases from V and 2 bases from J; junction bases left unmatched: 3. CDR3 length: 15 residues. CDR1 MNHEY and CDR2 SMNVEV come from the germline V gene (reference sequence).

The CDR3 reads CASSTTGLAGGYEQFF. The CDR3 region has the DNA TGTGCCAGTAGTACCACAGGACTAGCGGGGGGATATGAGCAGTTCTTC. This sequence joins TRBV19 and TRBJ2-1; TRBD2 aligns across 14 bases. Trimming removed 4 bases from V and 8 bases from J; junction bases left unmatched: 7. The CDR3 has 16 residues. Looked up from germline, CDR1 is LNHDA and CDR2 is SQIVND (reference sequence). The full variable domain, completed using reference TRBV19 and TRBJ2-1, is DGGITQSPKYLFRKEGQNVTLSCEQNLNHDAMYWYRQDPGQGLRLIYYSQIVNDFQKGDIAEGYSVSREKKESFPLTVTSAQKNPTAFYLCASSTTGLAGGYEQFFGPGTRLTVL.

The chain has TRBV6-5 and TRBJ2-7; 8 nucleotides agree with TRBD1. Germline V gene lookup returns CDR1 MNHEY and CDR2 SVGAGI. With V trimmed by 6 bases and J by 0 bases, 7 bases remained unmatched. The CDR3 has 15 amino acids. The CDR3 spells CASRRQGRSSYEQYF. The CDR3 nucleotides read TGTGCCAGCAGAAGACAGGGGCGAAGCTCCTACGAGCAGTACTTC.

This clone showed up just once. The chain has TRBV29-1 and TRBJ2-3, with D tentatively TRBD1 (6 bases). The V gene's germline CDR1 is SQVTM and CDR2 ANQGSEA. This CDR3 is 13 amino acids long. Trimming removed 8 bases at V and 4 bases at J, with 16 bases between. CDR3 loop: CSLARTEPDTQYF. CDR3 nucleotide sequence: TGCAGCCTGGCCCGGACAGAGCCAGATACGCAGTATTTT.

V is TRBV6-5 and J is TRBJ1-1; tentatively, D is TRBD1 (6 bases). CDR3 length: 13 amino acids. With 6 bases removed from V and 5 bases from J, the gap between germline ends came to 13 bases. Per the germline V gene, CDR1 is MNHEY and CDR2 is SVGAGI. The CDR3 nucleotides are TGTGCCAGCAGGAGGGATACAGGGACTGAAGCTTTCTTT. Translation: CASRRDTGTEAFF.

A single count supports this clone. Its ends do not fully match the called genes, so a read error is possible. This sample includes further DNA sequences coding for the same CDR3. CDR3 DNA: TGCGCCAGCAGCCAAGTACCCCTTCAGGGGATCTCCTACGAACAGTACTTC. It codes for CASSQVPLQGISYEQYF. This chain connects TRBV4-1 to TRBJ2-7, with D possibly matching TRBD1 (6 bases). The CDR3 spans 17 residues. Germline CDR1 and CDR2: MGHRA and YSYEKL.

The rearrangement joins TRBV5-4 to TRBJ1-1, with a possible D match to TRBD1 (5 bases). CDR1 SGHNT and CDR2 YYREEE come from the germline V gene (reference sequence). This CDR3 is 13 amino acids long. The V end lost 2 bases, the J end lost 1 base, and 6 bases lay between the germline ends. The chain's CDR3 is CASSFTGNTEAFF. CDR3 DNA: TGTGCCAGCAGCTTTACAGGGAACACTGAAGCTTTCTTT.

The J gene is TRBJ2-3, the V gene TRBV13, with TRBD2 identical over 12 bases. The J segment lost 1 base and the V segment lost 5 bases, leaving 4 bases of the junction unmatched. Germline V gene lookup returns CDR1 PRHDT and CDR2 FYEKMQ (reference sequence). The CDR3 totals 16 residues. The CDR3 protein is CASSPSGGGRTDTQYF. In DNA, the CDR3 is TGTGCCAGCAGCCCTAGCGGGGGGGGACGCACAGATACGCAGTATTTT.

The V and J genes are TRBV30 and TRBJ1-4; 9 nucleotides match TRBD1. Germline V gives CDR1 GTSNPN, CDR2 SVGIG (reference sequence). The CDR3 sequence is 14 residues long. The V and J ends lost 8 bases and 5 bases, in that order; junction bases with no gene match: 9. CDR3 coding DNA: TGTGCCAGCCGTGGGACAGGGAAAAATGAAAAACTGTTTTTT. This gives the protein CASRGTGKNEKLFF.

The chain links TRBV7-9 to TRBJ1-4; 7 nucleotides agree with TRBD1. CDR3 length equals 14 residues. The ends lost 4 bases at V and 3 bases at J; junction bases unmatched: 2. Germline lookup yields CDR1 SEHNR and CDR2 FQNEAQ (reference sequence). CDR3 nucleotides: TGTGCCAGCAGCTCGGGACAGCCTAATGAAAAACTGTTTTTT. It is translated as CASSSGQPNEKLFF. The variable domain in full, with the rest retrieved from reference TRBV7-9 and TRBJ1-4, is DTGVSQNPRHKITKRGQNVTFRCDPISEHNRLYWYRQTLGQGPEFLTYFQNEAQLEKSRLLSDRFSAERPKGSFSTLEIQRTEQGDSAMYLCASSSGQPNEKLFFGSGTQLSVL.